This T cell receptor (beta chain) stems from a study of response to subunit inactivated influenza vaccine. Overall study findings and caveats: It was suggested by the authors that few new T cells are recruited by each seasonal influenza vaccination.

The CDR3 totals 12 residues. V shed 5 bases and J shed 13 bases, with 12 bases lying between them. One entry per CDR3 protein, called by TCRdb with MiXCR from the RT-PCR reads. This sample carries under 850,000 distinct CDR3 sequences, around a sixth of them seen once, and the ten largest clones take approximately 10%. With respect to this clonotype: Its antigen is undetermined.

J is TRBJ1-6 and V is TRBV12-3 or TRBV12-4, with D perhaps matching TRBD1 (6 bases). The sample consisted of PBMCs from blood, taken roughly 5 days after vaccination. The TCR was taken from a man over 45 who received an inactivated influenza vaccine. CDR3 sequence (DNA): TGTGCCAGCAGTGTCCAGGGGTTCCCCCTCCACTTT. Translated: CASSVQGFPLHF.